A single sample gave rise to the 9 T cell receptor beta chains below, sequenced in a study of shared clonotypes between healthy human individuals. This table comes from immunoSEQ multiplex PCR, and its TCRdb copy is limited to in-frame clones, with some not included. Of over 1.5 million clones detected, 95% to 99% appear once; the ten largest clones hold approximately 0.45%. The material sequenced was naive CD4+ T cells sorted from blood. Indicated subset: CD45RA+ positively selected. Receptors were obtained from a man aged 25 to 45 in good health.

The rearrangement uses TRBV5-1 and TRBJ2-1, with D tentatively TRBD2 (9 bases). V lost 3 bases, J lost 8 bases, and 33 bases lay in between. Germline loops: CDR1 SGHRS, CDR2 YFSETQ. This CDR3 has 20 residues. CDR3 region: CASSSGQGNSPASGRYEQFF. CDR3 DNA sequence: TGCGCCAGCAGCTCCGGACAGGGAAACTCCCCAGCCAGCGGGAGGTATGAGCAGTTCTTC.

The chain uses TRBV7-8 and TRBJ2-7; 9 bases line up with TRBD2. This CDR3 contains 17 residues. V trimming: 4 bases; J trimming: 3 bases; junction bases outside the gene matches: 13. The germline V gene encodes CDR1 SGHVS and CDR2 FQNEAQ. The CDR3 loop is CASSSTTRREGVYEQYF. DNA for the CDR3: TGTGCCAGCAGCTCCACGACTCGGCGGGAGGGCGTCTACGAGCAGTACTTC. Complete variable domain (other parts from reference TRBV7-8 and TRBJ2-7): GAGVSQSPRYKVAKRGQDVALRCDPISGHVSLFWYQQALGQGPEFLTYFQNEAQLDKSGLPSDRFFAERPEGSVSTLKIQRTQQEDSAVYLCASSSTTRREGVYEQYFGPGTRLTVT.

V usage is TRBV4-1 and J usage is TRBJ2-4; perhaps TRBD2 as D (5 bases). CDR1 MGHRA and CDR2 YSYEKL come from the germline V gene. Trimming left V 0 bases short and J 8 bases short, with 11 bases between. The CDR3 consists of 14 residues. The CDR3: CASSQERSGYIQYF. The CDR3 DNA reads as TGCGCCAGCAGCCAAGAAAGGTCGGGGTACATTCAGTACTTC.

The rearrangement uses TRBV28 and TRBJ2-7; 9 bases map to TRBD1. Germline V gives CDR1 MDHEN, CDR2 SYDVKM. The CDR3 loop spans 13 amino acids. J gave up 3 bases and V 7 bases, and 4 bases lay outside the gene matches. CDR3 sequence reads: CASTPGQGYEQYF. In nucleotides, the CDR3 is TGTGCCAGCACCCCGGGACAGGGCTACGAGCAGTACTTC.

The chain uses TRBV7-9 and TRBJ2-2; D may be TRBD2 (5 bases). V was pared by 6 bases and J by 0 bases, with 11 bases between. The length of the CDR3 is 15 residues. The V gene's germline CDR1 is SEHNR and CDR2 FQNEAQ (reference sequence). CDR3 sequence: CASSTRVPNTGELFF. CDR3 bases: TGTGCCAGCAGTACGAGGGTCCCGAACACCGGGGAGCTGTTTTTT.

This chain connects TRBV14 to TRBJ1-5; D is ambiguous. Trimming took 0 bases from V and 5 from J, leaving 5 bases between them. CDR3 size: 13 residues. Germline V gene sequence: CDR1 SGHDN, CDR2 FVKESK. The CDR3, as DNA: TGTGCCAGCAGCCAAGATCTATATCAGCCCCAGCATTTT. Translation gives CASSQDLYQPQHF.

Remarks on this clone: Other DNA sequences in the same sample also yield this CDR3. This chain connects TRBV20-1 to TRBJ2-3; D gene uncertain. This CDR3 spans 11 amino acids. Trimming took off 4 bases at V and 0 bases at J, with 2 bases between the two ends. In germline, CDR1 is DFQATT, CDR2 SNEGSKA (reference sequence). The CDR3 nucleotides read TGCAGTGCTACTAGCACAGATACGCAGTATTTT. It translates to CSATSTDTQYF.

Remarks on this clone: This specimen includes other DNA sequences encoding the same CDR3. The chain carries TRBV30 and TRBJ1-5; D ambiguous. The V gene lost 0 bases and the J gene lost 0 bases, with 6 bases spanning the gap. Germline V gives CDR1 GTSNPN, CDR2 SVGIG (reference sequence). The CDR3 consists of 14 residues. The CDR3 here is CAWSVDYSNQPQHF. In DNA, the CDR3 is TGTGCCTGGAGTGTAGATTATAGCAATCAGCCCCAGCATTTT.

The V and J genes are TRBV7-6 and TRBJ2-1; tentative D call: TRBD2 (6 bases). Germline loops: CDR1 SGHVS, CDR2 FNYEAQ. The V gene lost 1 base and the J gene lost 2 bases, with 15 bases spanning the gap. This CDR3 has 17 amino acids. Written as DNA, the CDR3 is TGTGCCAGCAGCTTAGTCCGGTTGGGCGGGACCTACAATGAGCAGTTCTTC. It codes for CASSLVRLGGTYNEQFF.